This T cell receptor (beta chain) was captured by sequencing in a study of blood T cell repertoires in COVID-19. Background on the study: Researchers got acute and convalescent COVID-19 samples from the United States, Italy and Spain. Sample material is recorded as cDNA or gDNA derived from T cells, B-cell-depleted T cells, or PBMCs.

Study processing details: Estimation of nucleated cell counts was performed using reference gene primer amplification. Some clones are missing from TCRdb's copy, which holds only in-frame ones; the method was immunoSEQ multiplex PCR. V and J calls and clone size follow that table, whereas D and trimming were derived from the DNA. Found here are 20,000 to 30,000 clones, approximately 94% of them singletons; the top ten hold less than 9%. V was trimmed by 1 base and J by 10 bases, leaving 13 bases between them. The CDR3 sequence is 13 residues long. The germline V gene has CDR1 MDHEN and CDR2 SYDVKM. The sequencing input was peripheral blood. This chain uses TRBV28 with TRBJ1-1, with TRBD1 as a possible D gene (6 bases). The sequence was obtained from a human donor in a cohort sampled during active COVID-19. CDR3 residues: CASSLSGVLIAFF. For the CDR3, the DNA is TGTGCCAGCAGTTTATCAGGGGTTTTAATAGCTTTCTTT. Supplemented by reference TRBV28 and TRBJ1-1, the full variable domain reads DVKVTQSSRYLVKRTGEKVFLECVQDMDHENMFWYRQDPGLGLRLIYFSYDVKMKEKGDIPEGYSVSREKKERFSLILESASTNQTSMYLCASSLSGVLIAFFGQGTRLTVV.